This T cell receptor beta chain was documented in a study of T-cell memory formation after mild COVID-19. Overall study findings and caveats: Clones shrinking from day 15 to 85 showed even CD4/CD8 mixes; later expanders tilted CD4+.

TCRdb re-analysed the 5' RACE reads in MiXCR, keeping a single row per CDR3 protein. This sample yields around 35,000 distinct CDR3 sequences, of which around 8% are seen a single time; around 30% belongs to the top ten. This clonotype came up many times. Its antigen is not known. This CDR3 has 15 residues. With 0 bases removed from V and 5 bases from J, the gap between germline ends came to 11 bases. Germline CDR1 reads ENHRY; CDR2 reads SYGVKD. V is TRBV10-3 and J is TRBJ1-5, with a weak D call TRBD1 (5 bases). The sequenced sample was PBMCs or a T cell subset sorted from them (not recorded which). This sequence originates from a young man who had mild COVID-19 (a few samples of this study predate the infection). Cell type and time point are not known. CDR3 residues: CAISESGASDQPQHF. CDR3 bases: TGTGCCATCAGTGAGTCAGGGGCCTCGGATCAGCCCCAGCATTTT.